What follows is one T cell receptor beta chain and its context. A read error is possible here, since a much larger clone lies one base away. The entry originates in a study of prognosis after radiotherapy for stage I lung cancer. Genomic DNA provided the template from which TCR beta CDR3 was amplified by two-round multiplex PCR. First-round PCR, the initial amplification, used primers specific to each TRBV and TRBJ gene. TCRdb re-analysed the multiplex PCR reads in MiXCR, keeping a single row per CDR3 protein. In the table there are around 12,000 distinct CDR3 sequences, 43% of which are singletons. The source was PBMCs, collected before or after stereotactic body radiation therapy (not recorded which). The sequence was collected from a donor over 45 with non-small cell lung cancer.

In DNA, the CDR3 is TGTGCCAGCAGTGAGGGTAGGGCCAACGTCCTGACTTTC. Protein: CASSEGRANVLTF. V usage is TRBV2 and J usage is TRBJ2-6; D gene uncertain. V was cut by 3 bases and J by 5 bases, with 5 bases left in between. Germline CDR1 is SNHLY and CDR2 is FYNNEI. The CDR3 runs 13 residues.